Presented here are 8 T cell receptor beta chains from one specimen sequenced in a study of blood T cell repertoires in COVID-19. Generated by immunoSEQ multiplex PCR, the TCRdb table keeps only in-frame clones and is missing some. The profile shows under 200,000 clones, approximately 91% of them singletons. Sequenced input: peripheral blood. Every receptor here comes from a man aged 18 to 29 with COVID-19, enrolled during active disease.

The genes are TRBV5-1 and TRBJ2-3, with a tentative D call TRBD2 (5 bases). The CDR3 length is 16 residues. Trimming took off 3 bases at V and 4 bases at J, with 18 bases between the two ends. In germline, CDR1 is SGHRS, CDR2 YFSETQ. In nucleotides, the CDR3 is TGCGCCAGCAGCTGGAGGACCCCATTAGGCGCAGATACGCAGTATTTT. Residues: CASSWRTPLGADTQYF.

The rearrangement links TRBV10-3 to TRBJ1-2, with a weak D call TRBD1 (5 bases). Trimming took 6 bases from V and 6 from J, leaving 14 bases between them. CDR1 and CDR2 (germline): ENHRY, SYGVKD. The CDR3 has 13 amino acids. DNA for the CDR3: TGTGCCATCAGACGCAGGGATGAGGATGGCTACACCTTC. Translating it yields CAIRRRDEDGYTF.

The rearrangement uses TRBV4-2 and TRBJ1-2; 10 bases line up with TRBD1. Unmatched junction bases numbered 11, after V lost 0 bases and J lost 7 bases. This CDR3 is 17 amino acids long. CDR1 and CDR2 (germline): LGHNA, YNFKEQ. CDR3 sequence (DNA): TGTGCCAGCAGCCAAGATAAAGTTGCTCGGGACAGGGGTGGCTACACCTTC. Translation: CASSQDKVARDRGGYTF.

This CDR3 reads CASRIAGVGNTIYF. The CDR3 DNA reads as TGTGCCAGCAGAATTGCAGGGGTCGGAAACACCATATATTTT. V and J are TRBV6-5 and TRBJ1-3; D is possibly TRBD1 (6 bases). The V end was cut by 6 bases, the J end by 4 bases, with 13 bases between. The CDR3 has 14 amino acids. CDR1 and CDR2 (germline): MNHEY, SVGAGI.

This sequence joins TRBV19 and TRBJ2-1, with D perhaps TRBD1 (6 bases). The germline V gene has CDR1 LNHDA and CDR2 SQIVND (reference sequence). CDR3 length equals 17 residues. The germline V and J ends were trimmed by 7 bases and 5 bases, with 24 bases remaining between them. The CDR3 coding sequence is TGTGCCAGTACCCCTACGAGGGGGTGGGGAGCCAACAATGAGCAGTTCTTC. Encoded protein: CASTPTRGWGANNEQFF.

The rearrangement links TRBV25-1 to TRBJ1-6; unclear D gene. Trimming cost V 2 bases and J 3 bases, with 8 bases left between them. Germline V gives CDR1 MGHDK, CDR2 SYGVNS. This CDR3 comprises 15 residues. The CDR3 nucleotides read TGTGCCAGCAGTGAACTTAGCGACTATAATTCACCCCTCCACTTT. Translating it yields CASSELSDYNSPLHF.

V usage is TRBV28 and J usage is TRBJ2-7, with 7 bases lining up with TRBD2. CDR3 length equals 16 residues. Trimming cost V 3 bases and J 3 bases; bases outside gene matches: 11. Germline V gene sequence: CDR1 MDHEN, CDR2 SYDVKM. CDR3 sequence: CASSLGVSGSYYEQYF. DNA for the CDR3: TGTGCCAGCAGTTTGGGGGTTAGCGGGTCCTACTACGAGCAGTACTTC.

This clone was counted a few times. The CDR3: CASSFRGYGYTF. The CDR3 DNA is TGTGCCAGCAGCTTTCGGGGCTATGGCTACACCTTC. The genes are TRBV7-6 and TRBJ1-2; D unresolved. CDR3 length equals 12 residues. CDR1 is SGHVS and CDR2 is FNYEAQ in the germline V gene. Trimming stripped 3 bases from V and 4 bases from J, with 6 bases between.